This T cell receptor beta chain comes out of a study of OX40 agonist ivuxolimab in advanced cancers. For the study at large: Participants averaged about 60 years of age (range about 23 to 90) and were 75% to 90% male. Partial responses occurred in Three dose-escalation patients, one with hepatocellular carcinoma and two with cutaneous melanoma.

A single count supports this clone. The germline V and J ends were trimmed by 3 bases and 6 bases, with 15 bases remaining between them. CDR1 and CDR2 from the germline V gene are LNHDA and SQIVND (reference sequence). The CDR3 is 15 amino acids. Using immunoSEQ multiplex PCR, the repertoire was profiled, and TCRdb retains in-frame clones only, with some absent. The sample shows 16,000 or so clones, 86% of them seen only once. Sequences were derived from CD4+ or CD8+ T cells sorted from blood, sampled in a trial of the OX40 agonist ivuxolimab. This rearrangement joins TRBV19 to TRBJ1-5; TRBD1 might be the D (5 bases). This clonotype was sampled from an adult with an advanced solid tumor such as melanoma, head and neck, liver or kidney cancer. Here the CDR3 DNA reads TGTGCCAGTAGTATTTGGAGGGGCGTCCCTCAGCCCCAGCATTTT. As protein: CASSIWRGVPQPQHF.